The 6 T cell receptor beta chains reported below all come from one sample, sequenced in a study of blood T cell repertoires in COVID-19. The table came from immunoSEQ multiplex PCR; TCRdb's copy has only in-frame clones and leaves some out. There are 55,000 to 95,000 clones in the sample; 81% occur only once, and approximately 20% lies in the top ten. Sequenced input: peripheral blood. The receptors were sampled from a woman aged 70 to 79 with acute or convalescent COVID-19.

The V and J genes are TRBV11-3 and TRBJ1-1, with 9 bases matching TRBD1. This CDR3 has 16 amino acids. V shed 5 bases and J 1 base; nucleotides not matched to a gene: 8. Germline V CDR1 and CDR2: SGHNT, YENEEA. The CDR3 nucleotides are TGTGCCAGCAGCCAAACCTGGACAGGGGCGAACACTGAAGCTTTCTTT. Its protein is CASSQTWTGANTEAFF.

This chain connects TRBV7-6 to TRBJ1-2, with TRBD1 matching over 8 bases. This CDR3 is 13 amino acids long. With V trimmed by 5 bases and J by 4 bases, 3 bases remained unmatched. From germline, CDR1 is SGHVS and CDR2 FNYEAQ. The CDR3 sequence: CASSQGAGYGYTF. CDR3 nucleotides: TGTGCCAGCAGCCAGGGGGCAGGCTATGGCTACACCTTC.

The chain links TRBV7-3 to TRBJ2-3, with unresolved D. The CDR3 has 14 residues. CDR1 and CDR2 (germline): SGHTA, FQGTGA. Trimming stripped 3 bases from V and 4 bases from J, with 11 bases between. The CDR3 region is CASSFPFVADTQYF. DNA of the CDR3: TGTGCCAGCAGCTTCCCTTTTGTTGCAGATACGCAGTATTTT. Filled out from reference TRBV7-3 and TRBJ2-3, the complete variable domain reads GAGVSQTPSNKVTEKGKYVELRCDPISGHTALYWYRQSLGQGPEFLIYFQGTGAADDSGLPNDRFFAVRPEGSVSTLKIQRTERGDSAVYLCASSFPFVADTQYFGPGTRLTVL.

This sequence joins TRBV19 and TRBJ2-3, with 14 bases matching TRBD2. With V trimmed by 4 bases and J by 4 bases, 1 base remained unmatched. The CDR3 loop spans 15 amino acids. CDR1 and CDR2 (germline): LNHDA, SQIVND (reference sequence). The CDR3: CASSRLAGGADTQYF. CDR3 coding DNA: TGTGCCAGTAGTAGACTAGCGGGGGGGGCAGATACGCAGTATTTT.

This clone occurred a few times. The chain links TRBV20-1 to TRBJ1-2; TRBD1 is a possible D gene (6 bases). The V and J ends lost 3 bases and 7 bases respectively, with 18 bases between them. Germline CDR1 is DFQATT and CDR2 is SNEGSKA (reference sequence). This CDR3 region has 14 residues. The CDR3 nucleotides are TGCAGTGCTAGTGGTTCTATGGGAGGGGGTGGCTACACCTTC. Its protein product is CSASGSMGGGGYTF.

V usage is TRBV28 and J usage is TRBJ1-2; 9 nucleotides line up with TRBD1. The germline gives CDR1 MDHEN, CDR2 SYDVKM. Trimming took 6 bases from V and 4 from J; bases not matched to a gene: 6. This CDR3 is built from 14 residues. The DNA for the CDR3 is TGTGCCAGCAGGTCGGGACAGGGACTCTATGGCTACACCTTC. It yields the protein CASRSGQGLYGYTF.